The present T cell receptor beta chain was sequenced within a study of blood T cell repertoires in COVID-19. Study information: Whether acute or convalescent, the COVID-19 samples came from the United States, Italy and Spain. From T cells, B-cell-depleted T cells, or PBMCs came the material, which was cDNA or gDNA.

V shed 4 bases and J 6 bases; nucleotides not matched to a gene: 10. Germline CDR1 SGHRS, CDR2 YFSETQ. This CDR3 is built from 14 residues. As processed by the authors: Amplification of reference gene primers provided the estimated nucleated cell counts. Libraries were prepared by immunoSEQ multiplex PCR; TCRdb keeps only in-frame clonotypes and omits some of them. The D gene and trimming were derived from the DNA, and the V and J assignments and clone size from that table. This table holds roughly 26,000 clones, approximately 66% found once. Input material: peripheral blood. The sequence was obtained from a man aged 55-75 years with active or convalescent COVID-19. The genes are TRBV5-1 and TRBJ2-7; 7 nucleotides match TRBD2. The CDR3 DNA sequence: TGCGCCAGCAGCCCAACGGGGGGATCGATCGAGCAGTACTTC. Encoded protein: CASSPTGGSIEQYF. Supplemented by reference TRBV5-1 and TRBJ2-7, the full variable domain reads KAGVTQTPRYLIKTRGQQVTLSCSPISGHRSVSWYQQTPGQGLQFLFEYFSETQRNKGNFPGRFSGRQFSNSRSEMNVSTLELGDSALYLCASSPTGGSIEQYFGPGTRLTVT.